This TCR beta chain was recovered during a study of shared clonotypes between healthy human individuals. Assay used: immunoSEQ multiplex PCR; TCRdb lists only in-frame clones, some missing. Altogether around 990,000 clones are present, approximately 75% being singletons, with the ten largest covering 0.89%. After removal of 5 bases from V and 0 bases from J, the junction contained 14 bases not matched to a gene. The CDR3 runs 19 residues. Per germline, CDR1 MGHRA and CDR2 YSYEKL. The chain combines TRBV4-1 with TRBJ2-1; the match to TRBD2 covers 9 bases. This receptor was identified in a man aged 18 to 29 in good health. Some clones in this sample may be carry-over from other donors' samples. Sequencing was performed on memory CD4+ T cells from PBMCs. As to subset: CD45RA-negative fraction. The CDR3 protein is CASSSRQLAGGSSYNEQFF. CDR3 nucleotide sequence: TGCGCCAGCAGCTCACGGCAACTAGCGGGTGGTAGCTCCTACAATGAGCAGTTCTTC.